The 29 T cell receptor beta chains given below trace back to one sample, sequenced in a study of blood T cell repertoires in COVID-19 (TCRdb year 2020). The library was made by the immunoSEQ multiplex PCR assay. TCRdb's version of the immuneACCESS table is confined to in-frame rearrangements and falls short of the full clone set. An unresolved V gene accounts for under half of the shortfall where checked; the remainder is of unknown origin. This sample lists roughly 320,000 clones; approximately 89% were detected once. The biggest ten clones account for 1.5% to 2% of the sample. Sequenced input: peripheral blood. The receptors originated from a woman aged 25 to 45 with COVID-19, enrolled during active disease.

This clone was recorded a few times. The DNA of the CDR3 is TGTGCCAGCAGCCTCGCCCCCAGGGGCTACACCGGGGAGCTGTTTTTT. This sequence encodes CASSLAPRGYTGELFF. The V gene is TRBV27, the J gene TRBJ2-2; D perhaps matches TRBD1 (6 bases). The CDR3 loop spans 16 amino acids. V was cut by 6 bases and J by 3 bases, with 17 bases left in between. Germline-derived CDR1 and CDR2 are MNHEY and SMNVEV (reference sequence).

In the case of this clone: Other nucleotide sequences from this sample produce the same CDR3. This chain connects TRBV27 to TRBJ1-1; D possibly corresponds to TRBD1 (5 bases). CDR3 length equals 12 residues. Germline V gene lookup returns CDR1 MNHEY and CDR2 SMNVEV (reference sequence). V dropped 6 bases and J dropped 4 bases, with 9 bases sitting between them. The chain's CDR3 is CASRRRGTEAFF. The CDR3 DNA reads TGTGCCAGCAGGCGGAGGGGCACTGAAGCTTTCTTT.

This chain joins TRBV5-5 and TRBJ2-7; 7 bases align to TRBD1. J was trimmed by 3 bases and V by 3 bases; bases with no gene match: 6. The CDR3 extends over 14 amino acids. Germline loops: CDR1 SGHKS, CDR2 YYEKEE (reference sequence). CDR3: CASSYRGFNYEQYF. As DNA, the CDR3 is TGTGCCAGCAGCTACAGGGGCTTCAACTACGAGCAGTACTTC.

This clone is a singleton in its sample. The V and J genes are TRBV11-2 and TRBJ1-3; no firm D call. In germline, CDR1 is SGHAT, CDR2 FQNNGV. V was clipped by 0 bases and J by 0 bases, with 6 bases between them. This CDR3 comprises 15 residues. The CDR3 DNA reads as TGTGCCAGCAGCTTAGATCCCAGCTCTGGAAACACCATATATTTT. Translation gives CASSLDPSSGNTIYF. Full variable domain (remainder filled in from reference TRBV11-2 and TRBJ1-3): EAGVAQSPRYKIIEKRQSVAFWCNPISGHATLYWYQQILGQGPKLLIQFQNNGVVDDSQLPKDRFSAERLKGVDSTLKIQPAKLEDSAVYLCASSLDPSSGNTIYFGEGSWLTVV.

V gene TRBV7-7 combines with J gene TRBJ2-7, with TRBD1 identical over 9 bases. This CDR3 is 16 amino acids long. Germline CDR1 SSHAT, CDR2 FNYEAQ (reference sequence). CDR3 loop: CASSLPGQGRSYEQYV. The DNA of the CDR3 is TGTGCTAGCAGCTTACCGGGACAGGGAAGGTCCTACGAGCAGTACGTC.

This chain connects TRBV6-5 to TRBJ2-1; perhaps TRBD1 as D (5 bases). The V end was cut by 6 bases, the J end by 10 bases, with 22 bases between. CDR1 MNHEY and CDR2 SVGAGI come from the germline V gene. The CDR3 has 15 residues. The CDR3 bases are TGTGCCAGCAGGGATTACATCCAGGGTACTTTCGAGCAGTTCTTC. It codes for CASRDYIQGTFEQFF.

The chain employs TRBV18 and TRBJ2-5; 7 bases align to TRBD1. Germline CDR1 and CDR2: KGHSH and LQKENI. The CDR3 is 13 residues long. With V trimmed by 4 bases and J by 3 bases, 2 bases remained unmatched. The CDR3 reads CASSRQGEETQYF. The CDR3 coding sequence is TGTGCCAGCTCACGACAGGGTGAAGAGACCCAGTACTTC.

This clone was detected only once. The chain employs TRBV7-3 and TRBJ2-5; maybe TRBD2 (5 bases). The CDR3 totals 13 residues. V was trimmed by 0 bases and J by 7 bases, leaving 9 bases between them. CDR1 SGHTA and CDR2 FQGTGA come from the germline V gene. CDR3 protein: CASSLTPEGTQYF. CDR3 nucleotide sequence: TGTGCCAGCAGCTTAACCCCAGAGGGGACCCAGTACTTC. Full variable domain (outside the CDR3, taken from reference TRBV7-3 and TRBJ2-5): GAGVSQTPSNKVTEKGKYVELRCDPISGHTALYWYRQSLGQGPEFLIYFQGTGAADDSGLPNDRFFAVRPEGSVSTLKIQRTERGDSAVYLCASSLTPEGTQYFGPGTRLLVL.

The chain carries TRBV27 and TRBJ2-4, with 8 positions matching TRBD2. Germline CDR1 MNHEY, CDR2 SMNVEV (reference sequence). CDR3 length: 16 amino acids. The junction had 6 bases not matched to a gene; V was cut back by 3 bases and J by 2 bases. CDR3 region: CASSFGGGFPKNIQYF. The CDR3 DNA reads TGTGCCAGCAGTTTCGGGGGGGGGTTCCCCAAAAACATTCAGTACTTC.

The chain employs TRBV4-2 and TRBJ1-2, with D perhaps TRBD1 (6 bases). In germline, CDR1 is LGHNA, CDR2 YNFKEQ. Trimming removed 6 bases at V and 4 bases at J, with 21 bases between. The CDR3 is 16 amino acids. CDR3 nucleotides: TGTGCCAGCAGGGCCTCGGGGGGCGATAGGGGCTATGGCTACACCTTC. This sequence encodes CASRASGGDRGYGYTF.

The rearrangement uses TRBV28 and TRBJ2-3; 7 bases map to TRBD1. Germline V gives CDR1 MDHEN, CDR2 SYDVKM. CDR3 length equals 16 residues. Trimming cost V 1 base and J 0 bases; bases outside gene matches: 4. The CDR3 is CASSLSTGSSTDTQYF. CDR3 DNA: TGTGCCAGCAGTTTATCGACAGGGTCTAGCACAGATACGCAGTATTTT.

CDR3 coding DNA: TGCGCCAGCAGCTCCTCAGGGGCGGCAGGGGCTGAGACCCAGTACTTC. Translating it yields CASSSSGAAGAETQYF. V usage is TRBV5-1 and J usage is TRBJ2-5, with D perhaps matching TRBD1 (6 bases). Trimming shortened V by 3 bases and J by 5 bases, and 20 bases separated the two germline ends. The CDR3 loop spans 16 amino acids. CDR1 and CDR2 from the germline V gene are SGHRS and YFSETQ.

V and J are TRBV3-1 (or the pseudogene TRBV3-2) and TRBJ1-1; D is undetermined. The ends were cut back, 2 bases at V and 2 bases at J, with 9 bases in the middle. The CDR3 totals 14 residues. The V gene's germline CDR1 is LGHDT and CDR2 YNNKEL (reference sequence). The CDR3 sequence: CASSQHQVNTEAFF. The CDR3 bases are TGTGCCAGCAGCCAACACCAGGTTAACACTGAAGCTTTCTTT.

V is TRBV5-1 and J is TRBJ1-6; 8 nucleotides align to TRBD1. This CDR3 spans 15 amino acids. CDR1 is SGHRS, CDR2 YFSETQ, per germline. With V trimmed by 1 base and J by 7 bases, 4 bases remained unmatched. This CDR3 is CASSLTRTGNSPLHF. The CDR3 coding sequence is TGCGCCAGCAGCTTGACTCGGACAGGGAATTCACCCCTCCACTTT.

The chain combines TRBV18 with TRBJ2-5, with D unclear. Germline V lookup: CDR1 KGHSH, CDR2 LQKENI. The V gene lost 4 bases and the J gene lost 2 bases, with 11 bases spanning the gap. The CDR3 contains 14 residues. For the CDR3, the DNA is TGTGCCAGCTCACAATCCATCGGGCAAGAGACCCAGTACTTC. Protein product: CASSQSIGQETQYF. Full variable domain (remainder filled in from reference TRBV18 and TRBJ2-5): NAGVMQNPRHLVRRRGQEARLRCSPMKGHSHVYWYRQLPEEGLKFMVYLQKENIIDESGMPKERFSAEFPKEGPSILRIQQVVRGDSAAYFCASSQSIGQETQYFGPGTRLLVL.

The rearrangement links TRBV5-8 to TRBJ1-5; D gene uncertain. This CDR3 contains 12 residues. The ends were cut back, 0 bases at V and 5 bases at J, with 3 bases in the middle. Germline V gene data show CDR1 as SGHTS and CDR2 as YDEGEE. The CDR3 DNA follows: TGTGCCAGCAGCTTGGGGCATCAGCCCCAGCATTTT. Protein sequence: CASSLGHQPQHF.

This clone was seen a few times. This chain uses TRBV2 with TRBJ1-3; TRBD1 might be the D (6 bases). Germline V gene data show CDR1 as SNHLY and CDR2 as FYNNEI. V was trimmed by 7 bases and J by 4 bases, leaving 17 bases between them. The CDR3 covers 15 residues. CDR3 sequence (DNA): TGTGCCAGCAATCCGGACAGTTCGATCGGAAACACCATATATTTT. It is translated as CASNPDSSIGNTIYF.

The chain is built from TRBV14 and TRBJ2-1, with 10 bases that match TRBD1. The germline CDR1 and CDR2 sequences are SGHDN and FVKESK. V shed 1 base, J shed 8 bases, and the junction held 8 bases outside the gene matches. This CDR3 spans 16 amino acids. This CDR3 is CASSQGWDRGVHEQFF. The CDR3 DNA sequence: TGTGCCAGCAGCCAAGGCTGGGACAGGGGTGTCCATGAGCAGTTCTTC.

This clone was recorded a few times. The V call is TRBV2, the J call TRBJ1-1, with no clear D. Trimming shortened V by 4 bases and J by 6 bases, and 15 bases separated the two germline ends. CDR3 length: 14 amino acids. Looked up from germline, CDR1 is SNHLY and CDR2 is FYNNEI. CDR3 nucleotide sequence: TGTGCCAGCAGTGTGGGTCCCTCCGGGGCTGAAGCTTTCTTT. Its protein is CASSVGPSGAEAFF.

CDR3 sequence: CASSVQGASKAGDTEAFF. Here the CDR3 DNA reads TGTGCCAGCAGTGTGCAGGGGGCCAGTAAGGCAGGGGACACTGAAGCTTTCTTT. The V gene is TRBV6-1, the J gene TRBJ1-1, with 8 positions matching TRBD1. With V trimmed by 4 bases and J by 3 bases, 16 bases remained unmatched. Germline CDR1 is MNHNS and CDR2 is SASEGT. The length of the CDR3 is 18 residues.

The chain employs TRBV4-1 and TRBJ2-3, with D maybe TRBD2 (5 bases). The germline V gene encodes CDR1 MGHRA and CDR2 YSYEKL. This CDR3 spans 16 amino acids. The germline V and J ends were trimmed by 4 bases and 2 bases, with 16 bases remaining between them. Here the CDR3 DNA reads TGCGCCAGCAGCCTTGATCTAGCTCGCAACACAGATACGCAGTATTTT. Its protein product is CASSLDLARNTDTQYF.

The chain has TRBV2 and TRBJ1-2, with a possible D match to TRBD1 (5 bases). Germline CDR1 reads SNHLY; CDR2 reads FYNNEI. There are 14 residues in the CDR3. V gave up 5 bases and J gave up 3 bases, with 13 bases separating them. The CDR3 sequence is CASSINRSYYGYTF. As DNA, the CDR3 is TGTGCCAGCAGTATAAACAGGTCCTACTATGGCTACACCTTC.

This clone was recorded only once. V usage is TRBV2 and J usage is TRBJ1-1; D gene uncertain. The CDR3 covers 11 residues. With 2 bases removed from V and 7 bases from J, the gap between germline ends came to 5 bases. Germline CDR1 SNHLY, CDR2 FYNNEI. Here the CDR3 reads CASSEQREAFF. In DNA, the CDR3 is TGTGCCAGCAGTGAACAGCGTGAAGCTTTCTTT.

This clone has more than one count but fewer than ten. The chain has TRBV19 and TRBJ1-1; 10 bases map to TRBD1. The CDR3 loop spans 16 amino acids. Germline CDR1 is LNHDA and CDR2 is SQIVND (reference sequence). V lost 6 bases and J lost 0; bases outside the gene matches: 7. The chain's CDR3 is CASRGTGAYLNTEAFF. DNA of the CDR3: TGTGCCAGTAGGGGGACAGGGGCCTACTTGAACACTGAAGCTTTCTTT.

The CDR3 is CASSQVGGSSYNSPLHF. The CDR3 DNA sequence: TGTGCCAGCAGCCAAGTTGGTGGGAGCTCCTATAATTCACCCCTCCACTTT. V and J are TRBV14 and TRBJ1-6, with D uncertain. Deletions cut 1 base from V and 0 bases from J, with 10 bases between. CDR1 is SGHDN and CDR2 is FVKESK in the germline V gene. The CDR3 contains 17 residues.

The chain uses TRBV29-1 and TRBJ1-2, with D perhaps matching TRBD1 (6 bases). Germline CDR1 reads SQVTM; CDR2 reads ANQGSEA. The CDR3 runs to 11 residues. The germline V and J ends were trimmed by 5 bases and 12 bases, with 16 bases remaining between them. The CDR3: CSVFIRGEDTF. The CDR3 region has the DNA TGCAGCGTTTTCATCAGGGGTGAAGACACCTTC.

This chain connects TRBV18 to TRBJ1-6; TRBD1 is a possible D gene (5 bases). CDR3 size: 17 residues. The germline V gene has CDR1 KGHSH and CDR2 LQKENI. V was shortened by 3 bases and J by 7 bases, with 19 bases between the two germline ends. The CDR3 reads CASSPVQATSGNSPLHF. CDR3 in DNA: TGTGCCAGCTCACCGGTACAGGCCACATCGGGCAATTCACCCCTCCACTTT.

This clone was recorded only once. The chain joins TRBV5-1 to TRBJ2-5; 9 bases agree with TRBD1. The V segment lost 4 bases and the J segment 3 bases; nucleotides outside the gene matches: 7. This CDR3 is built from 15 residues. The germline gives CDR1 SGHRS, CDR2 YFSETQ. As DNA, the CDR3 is TGCGCCAGCAGCCAGATACAGGGGGCGAAAGAGACCCAGTACTTC. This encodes CASSQIQGAKETQYF.

For the CDR3, the DNA is TGTGCCTGGAGTCTCGGGTTCTCTGGAAACACCATATATTTT. Translation gives CAWSLGFSGNTIYF. The chain uses TRBV30 and TRBJ1-3; D gene unclear. Trimming took off 2 bases at V and 0 bases at J, with 8 bases between the two ends. Germline loops: CDR1 GTSNPN, CDR2 SVGIG (reference sequence). The CDR3 contains 14 residues.